Listed below are T cell receptor beta chains from one sample, sequenced in a study of vaccination and CD4 T cells after COVID-19. Antigens of these TCRs are unknown. One entry per CDR3 protein results from TCRdb running MiXCR on the PCR reads. The profile covers about 10,000 distinct CDR3 sequences, with around a quarter appearing a single time and roughly 25% taken by the ten largest. Sequenced here: CD4+ T cells from blood, cultured in vitro, sampled before SARS-CoV-2 vaccination. The source of these receptors is a human donor who received a COVID-19 vaccine. CDR3s leave out the opening cysteine and the closing phenylalanine or tryptophan. Rows may omit the clone size; those that give it use once, few, many or a size class.

NA,TRBV2,TRBJ1-2,ASSDRYHYT
NA,TRBV5-1,TRBJ2-5,ASSLRLAGGQGETQY
NA,TRBV12-3/TRBV12-4,TRBJ1-3,ASSQLSGNTIY
few,TRBV19,TRBJ1-2,ASSFRGGSTGRGYT
once,TRBV2,TRBJ2-7,ASSAEGSWSSGGYEQY
NA,TRBV11-3,TRBJ2-5,ASSSTSVAETQY
medium-sized,TRBV20-1,TRBJ2-2,SAGVSGTGRSGELF
NA,TRBV11-3,TRBJ2-7,ASSSSLAEQY
NA,TRBV29-1,TRBJ1-2,SVEGLDPTGGYT
few,TRBV19,TRBJ1-4,ASKATNEKLF
medium-sized,TRBV19,TRBJ1-5,ASSRGQGNQPQH
medium-sized,TRBV27,TRBJ2-5,ASRKGDQETQY
few,TRBV10-1,TRBJ2-3,ASSEQLPYPTDTQY
NA,TRBV4-2,TRBJ2-6,ASSLTGQGAGGANVLT
NA,TRBV10-1,TRBJ1-1,ASSERLNTEAF
NA,TRBV29-1,TRBJ1-5,SVGGGFDQPQH
few,TRBV6-1,TRBJ2-5,ASSRRTGYETQY
NA,TRBV6-5,TRBJ1-3,ASSYPVGRSSGNTIY